This T cell receptor beta chain derives from a study of cytomegalovirus exposure and HLA in healthy donors. Notes on this clone: What it binds is not known.

V shed 6 bases, J shed 4 bases, and the junction held 5 bases outside the gene matches. The germline gives CDR1 LNHDA, CDR2 SQIVND (reference sequence). This CDR3 is built from 13 residues. The PCR used 60 Vbeta and 13 Jbeta primers. Clones were read by immunoSEQ multiplex PCR, and TCRdb kept only the in-frame ones, dropping some. Seen here are under 200,000 clones, about 72% observed once, and the top ten hold under 2.5%. Broader study findings: Using the classifier, cytomegalovirus status was reportedly diagnosed with high specificity and sensitivity.

The sample was PBMCs. The receptor comes from a man between 45 and 60 years old in good health and CMV-seropositive. This chain connects TRBV19 to TRBJ1-2, with 7 bases aligning to TRBD1. The CDR3 DNA is TGTGCCAGTAGCCTCGACAGGGTCTATGGCTACACCTTC. Its translation is CASSLDRVYGYTF.